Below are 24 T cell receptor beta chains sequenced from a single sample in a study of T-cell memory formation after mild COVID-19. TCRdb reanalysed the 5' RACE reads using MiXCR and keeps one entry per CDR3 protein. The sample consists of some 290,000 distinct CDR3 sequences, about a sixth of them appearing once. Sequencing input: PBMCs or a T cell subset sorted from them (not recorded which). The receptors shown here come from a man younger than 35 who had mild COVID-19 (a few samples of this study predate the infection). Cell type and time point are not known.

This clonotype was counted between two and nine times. CDR3 protein: CASRQRGAITDTQYF. The DNA for the CDR3 is TGCGCCAGTCGCCAGCGGGGGGCAATCACAGATACGCAGTATTTT. The chain uses TRBV4-3 and TRBJ2-3; TRBD2 aligns across 9 bases. The trim removed 9 bases at V and 2 bases at J, leaving 9 bases unmatched. Germline values: CDR1 LGHNA, CDR2 YSLEER. The CDR3 covers 15 residues.

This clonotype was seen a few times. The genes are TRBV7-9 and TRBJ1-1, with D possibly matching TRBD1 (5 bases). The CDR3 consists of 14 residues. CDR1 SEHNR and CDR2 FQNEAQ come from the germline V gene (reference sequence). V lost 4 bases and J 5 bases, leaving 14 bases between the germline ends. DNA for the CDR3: TGTGCCAGCAGCTATACTACAGGTTTGACTGAAGCTTTCTTT. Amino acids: CASSYTTGLTEAFF.

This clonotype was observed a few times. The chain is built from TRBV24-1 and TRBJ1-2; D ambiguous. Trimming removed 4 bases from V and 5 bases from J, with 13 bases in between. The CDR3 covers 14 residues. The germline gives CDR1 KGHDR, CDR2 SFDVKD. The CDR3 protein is CATSEGPERYGYTF. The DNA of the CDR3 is TGTGCCACCAGTGAAGGGCCTGAGCGATATGGCTACACCTTC.

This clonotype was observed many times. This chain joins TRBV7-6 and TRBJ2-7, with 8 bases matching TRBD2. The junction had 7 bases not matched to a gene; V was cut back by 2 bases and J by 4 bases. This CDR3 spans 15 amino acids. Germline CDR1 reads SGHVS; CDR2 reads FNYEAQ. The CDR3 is CASSLSGGGQYEQYF. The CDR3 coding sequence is TGTGCCAGCAGCTTATCCGGCGGGGGGCAGTACGAGCAGTACTTC.

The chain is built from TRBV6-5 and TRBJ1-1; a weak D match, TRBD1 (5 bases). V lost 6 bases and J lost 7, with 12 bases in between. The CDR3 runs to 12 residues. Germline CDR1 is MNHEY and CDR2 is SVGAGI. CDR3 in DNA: TGTGCCAGCAGCCCTGGGGGGATTGAAGCTTTCTTT. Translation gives CASSPGGIEAFF.

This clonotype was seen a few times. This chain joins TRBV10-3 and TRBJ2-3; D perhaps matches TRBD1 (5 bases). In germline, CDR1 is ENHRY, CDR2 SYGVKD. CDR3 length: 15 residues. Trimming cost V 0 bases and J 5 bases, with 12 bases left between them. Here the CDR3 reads CAISESRQGIDTQYF. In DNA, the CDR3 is TGTGCCATCAGTGAGTCCCGGCAGGGAATAGATACGCAGTATTTT.

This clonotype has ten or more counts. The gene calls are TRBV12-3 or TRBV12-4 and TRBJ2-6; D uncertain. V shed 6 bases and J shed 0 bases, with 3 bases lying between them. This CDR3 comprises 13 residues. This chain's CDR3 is CASRSSGANVLTF. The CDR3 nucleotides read TGTGCCAGCAGAAGCTCTGGGGCCAACGTCCTGACTTTC.

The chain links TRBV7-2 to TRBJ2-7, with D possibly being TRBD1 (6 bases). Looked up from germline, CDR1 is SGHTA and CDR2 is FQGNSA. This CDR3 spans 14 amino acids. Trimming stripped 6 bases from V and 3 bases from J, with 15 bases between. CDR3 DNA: TGTGCCAGCAGGCCCCCGGGCAGGGGCTACGAGCAGTACTTC. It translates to CASRPPGRGYEQYF.

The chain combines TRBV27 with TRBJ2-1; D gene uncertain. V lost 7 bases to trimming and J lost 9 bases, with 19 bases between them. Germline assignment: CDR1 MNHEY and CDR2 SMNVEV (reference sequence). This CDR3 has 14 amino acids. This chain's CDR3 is CASILGQAKGEQFF. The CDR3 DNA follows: TGTGCCAGCATACTTGGGCAGGCTAAGGGTGAGCAGTTCTTC.

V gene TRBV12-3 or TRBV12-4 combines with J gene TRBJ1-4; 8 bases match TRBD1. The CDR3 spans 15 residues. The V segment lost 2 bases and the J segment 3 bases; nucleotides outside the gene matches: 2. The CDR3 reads CASSLQGAANEKLFF. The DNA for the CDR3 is TGTGCCAGCAGTTTACAGGGGGCCGCTAATGAAAAACTGTTTTTT.

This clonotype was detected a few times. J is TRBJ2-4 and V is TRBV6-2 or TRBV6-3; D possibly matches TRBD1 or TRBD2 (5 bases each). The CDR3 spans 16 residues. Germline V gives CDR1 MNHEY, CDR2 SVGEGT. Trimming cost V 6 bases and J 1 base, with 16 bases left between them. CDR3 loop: CASSLGRPGAKNIQYF. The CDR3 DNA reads TGTGCCAGCAGCCTGGGACGGCCAGGGGCCAAAAACATTCAGTACTTC.

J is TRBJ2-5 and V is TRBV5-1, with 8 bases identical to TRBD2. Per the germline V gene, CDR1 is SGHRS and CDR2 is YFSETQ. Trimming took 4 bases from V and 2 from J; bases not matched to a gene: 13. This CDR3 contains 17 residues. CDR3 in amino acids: CASSRSATSGSQETQYF. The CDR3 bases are TGCGCCAGCAGCAGGAGCGCAACTAGCGGATCTCAAGAGACCCAGTACTTC.

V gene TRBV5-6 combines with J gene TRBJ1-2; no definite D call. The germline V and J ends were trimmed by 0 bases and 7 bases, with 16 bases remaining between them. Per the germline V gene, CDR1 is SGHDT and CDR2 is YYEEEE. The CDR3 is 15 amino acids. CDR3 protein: CASSLELHFLGGYTF. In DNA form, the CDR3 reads TGTGCCAGCAGCTTGGAACTACACTTTCTGGGTGGCTACACCTTC.

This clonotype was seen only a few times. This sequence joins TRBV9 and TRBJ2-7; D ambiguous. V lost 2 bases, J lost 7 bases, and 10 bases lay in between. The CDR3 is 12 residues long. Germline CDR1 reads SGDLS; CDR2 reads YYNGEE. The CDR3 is CASSVWLLEQYF. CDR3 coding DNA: TGTGCCAGCAGCGTTTGGCTCTTAGAGCAGTACTTC.

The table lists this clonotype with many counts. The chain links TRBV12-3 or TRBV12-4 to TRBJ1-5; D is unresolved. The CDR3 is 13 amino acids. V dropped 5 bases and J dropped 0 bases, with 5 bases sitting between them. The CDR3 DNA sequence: TGTGCCAGCAGTCGATTTAGCAATCAGCCCCAGCATTTT. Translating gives CASSRFSNQPQHF.

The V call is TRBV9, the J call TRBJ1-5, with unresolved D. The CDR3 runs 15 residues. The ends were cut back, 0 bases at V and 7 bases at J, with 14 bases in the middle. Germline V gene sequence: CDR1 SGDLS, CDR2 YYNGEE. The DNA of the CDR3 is TGTGCCAGCAGCGTAGATCCAGCGATCGACCAGCCCCAGCATTTT. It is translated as CASSVDPAIDQPQHF.

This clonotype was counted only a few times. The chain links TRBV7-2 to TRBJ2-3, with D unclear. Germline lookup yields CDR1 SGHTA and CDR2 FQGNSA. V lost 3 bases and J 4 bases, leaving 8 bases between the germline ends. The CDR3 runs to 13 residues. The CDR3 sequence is CASSFIRSDTQYF. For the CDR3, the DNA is TGTGCCAGCAGCTTTATTCGGTCAGATACGCAGTATTTT.

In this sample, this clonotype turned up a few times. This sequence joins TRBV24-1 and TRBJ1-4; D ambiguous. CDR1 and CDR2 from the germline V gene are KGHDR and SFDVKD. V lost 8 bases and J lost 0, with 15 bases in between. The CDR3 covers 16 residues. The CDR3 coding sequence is TGTGCCACCATTGCCGGACGGCTCTCAACTAATGAAAAACTGTTTTTT. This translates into CATIAGRLSTNEKLFF.

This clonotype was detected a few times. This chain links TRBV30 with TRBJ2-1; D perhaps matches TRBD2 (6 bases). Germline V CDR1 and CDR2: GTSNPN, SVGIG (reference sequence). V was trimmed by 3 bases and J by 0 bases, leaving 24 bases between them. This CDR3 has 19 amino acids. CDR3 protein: CAWSGLVGSGYSSYNEQFF. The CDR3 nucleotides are TGTGCCTGGAGCGGCTTGGTCGGTAGCGGATATAGCTCCTACAATGAGCAGTTCTTC. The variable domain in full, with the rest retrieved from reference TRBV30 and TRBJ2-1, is SQTIHQWPATLVQPVGSPLSLECTVEGTSNPNLYWYRQAAGRGLQLLFYSVGIGQISSEVPQNLSASRPQDRQFILSSKKLLLSDSGFYLCAWSGLVGSGYSSYNEQFFGPGTRLTVL.

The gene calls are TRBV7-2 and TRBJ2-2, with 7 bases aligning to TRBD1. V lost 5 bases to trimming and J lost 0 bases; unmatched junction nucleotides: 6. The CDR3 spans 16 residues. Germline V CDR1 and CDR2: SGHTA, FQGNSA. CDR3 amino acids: CASSPMGQTNTGELFF. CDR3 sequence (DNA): TGTGCCAGCAGCCCCATGGGACAGACGAACACCGGGGAGCTGTTTTTT.

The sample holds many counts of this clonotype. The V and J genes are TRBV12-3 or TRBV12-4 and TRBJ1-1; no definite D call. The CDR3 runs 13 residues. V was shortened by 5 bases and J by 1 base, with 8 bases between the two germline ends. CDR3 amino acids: CASSLHENTEAFF. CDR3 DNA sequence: TGTGCCAGCAGTCTACATGAGAACACTGAAGCTTTCTTT.

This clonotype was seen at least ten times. For the CDR3, the DNA is TGTGCCAGCAGCACAGGGACTGAAGCTTTCTTT. Residues: CASSTGTEAFF. V and J are TRBV6-5 and TRBJ1-1; maybe TRBD1 (6 bases). The CDR3 spans 11 residues. The V end was cut by 6 bases, the J end by 5 bases, with 7 bases between. CDR1 and CDR2 from the germline V gene are MNHEY and SVGAGI.

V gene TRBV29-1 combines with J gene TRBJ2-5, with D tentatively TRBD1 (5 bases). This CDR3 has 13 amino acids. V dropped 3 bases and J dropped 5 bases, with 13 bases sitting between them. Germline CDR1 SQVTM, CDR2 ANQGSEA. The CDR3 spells CSVDPAGHETQYF. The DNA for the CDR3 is TGCAGCGTTGACCCCGCAGGGCACGAGACCCAGTACTTC.

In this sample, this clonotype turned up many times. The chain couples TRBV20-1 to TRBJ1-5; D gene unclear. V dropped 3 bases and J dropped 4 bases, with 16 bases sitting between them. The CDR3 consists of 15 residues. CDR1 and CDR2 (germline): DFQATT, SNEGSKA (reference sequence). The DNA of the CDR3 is TGCAGTGCTAGCGCCGGGTTGGGGATTAATCAGCCCCAGCATTTT. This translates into CSASAGLGINQPQHF.